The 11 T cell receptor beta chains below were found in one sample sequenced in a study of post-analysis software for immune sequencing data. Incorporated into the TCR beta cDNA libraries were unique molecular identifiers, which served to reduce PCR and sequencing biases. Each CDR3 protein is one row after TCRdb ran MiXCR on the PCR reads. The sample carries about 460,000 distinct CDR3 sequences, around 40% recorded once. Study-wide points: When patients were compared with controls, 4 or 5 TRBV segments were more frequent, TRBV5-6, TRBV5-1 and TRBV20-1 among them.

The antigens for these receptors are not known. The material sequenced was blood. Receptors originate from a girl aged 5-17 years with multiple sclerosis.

Here the CDR3 reads CASSIEMRVGNEQFF. The CDR3 DNA sequence: TGTGCCAGTAGTATTGAGATGCGGGTAGGCAATGAGCAGTTCTTC. The gene calls are TRBV19 and TRBJ2-1; tentatively, D is TRBD2 (5 bases). There are 15 residues in the CDR3. Germline V lookup: CDR1 LNHDA, CDR2 SQIVND (reference sequence). V was shortened by 3 bases and J by 6 bases, with 15 bases between the two germline ends. Using reference TRBV19 and TRBJ2-1 for the parts outside the CDR3, the full variable domain is DGGITQSPKYLFRKEGQNVTLSCEQNLNHDAMYWYRQDPGQGLRLIYYSQIVNDFQKGDIAEGYSVSREKKESFPLTVTSAQKNPTAFYLCASSIEMRVGNEQFFGPGTRLTVL.

In DNA form, the CDR3 reads TGTGCCAGCAGCCCGGGGACTAGCGGGAGTGGAGGGACCCAGTACTTC. Translation: CASSPGTSGSGGTQYF. V is TRBV7-9 and J is TRBJ2-5; 14 bases match TRBD2. This CDR3 contains 16 residues. In germline, CDR1 is SEHNR, CDR2 FQNEAQ (reference sequence). The ends lost 5 bases at V and 7 bases at J; junction bases unmatched: 9.

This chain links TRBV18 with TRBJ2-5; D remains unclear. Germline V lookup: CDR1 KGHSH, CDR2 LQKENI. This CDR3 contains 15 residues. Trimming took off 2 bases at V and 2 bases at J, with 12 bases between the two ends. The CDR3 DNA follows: TGTGCCAGCTCACCAATCTCACAGATTCAAGAGACCCAGTACTTC. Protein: CASSPISQIQETQYF.

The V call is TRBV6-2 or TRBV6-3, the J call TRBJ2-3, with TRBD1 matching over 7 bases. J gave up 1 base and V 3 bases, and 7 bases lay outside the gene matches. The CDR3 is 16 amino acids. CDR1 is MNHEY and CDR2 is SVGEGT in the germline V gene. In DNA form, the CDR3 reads TGTGCCAGCAGTTATCGACAGGGAAGCGGCACAGATACGCAGTATTTT. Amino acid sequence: CASSYRQGSGTDTQYF.

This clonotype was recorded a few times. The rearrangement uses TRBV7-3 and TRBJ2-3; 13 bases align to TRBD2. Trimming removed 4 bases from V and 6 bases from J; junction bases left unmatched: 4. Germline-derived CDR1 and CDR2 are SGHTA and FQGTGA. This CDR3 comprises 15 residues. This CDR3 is CASSYTSGRVDTQYF. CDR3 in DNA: TGTGCCAGCAGCTACACTAGCGGGAGGGTGGATACGCAGTATTTT.

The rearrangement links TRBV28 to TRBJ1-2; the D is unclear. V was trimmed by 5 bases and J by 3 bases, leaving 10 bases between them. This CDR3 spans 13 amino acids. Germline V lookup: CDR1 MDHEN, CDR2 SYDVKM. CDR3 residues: CASSMGRDYGYTF. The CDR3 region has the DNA TGTGCCAGCAGTATGGGGAGGGACTATGGCTACACCTTC.

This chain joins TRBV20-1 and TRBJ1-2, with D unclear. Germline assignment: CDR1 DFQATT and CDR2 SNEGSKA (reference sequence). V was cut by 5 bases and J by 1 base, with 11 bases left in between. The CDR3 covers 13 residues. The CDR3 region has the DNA TGCAGTGCTGAGCTTGGGGTTAACTATGGCTACACCTTC. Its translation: CSAELGVNYGYTF.

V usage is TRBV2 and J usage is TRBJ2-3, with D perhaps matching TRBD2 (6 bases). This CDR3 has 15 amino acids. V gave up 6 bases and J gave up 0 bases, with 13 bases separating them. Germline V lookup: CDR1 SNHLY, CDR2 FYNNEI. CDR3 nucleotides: TGTGCCAGCAGGCTAGCGTACGATAGCACAGATACGCAGTATTTT. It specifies CASRLAYDSTDTQYF.

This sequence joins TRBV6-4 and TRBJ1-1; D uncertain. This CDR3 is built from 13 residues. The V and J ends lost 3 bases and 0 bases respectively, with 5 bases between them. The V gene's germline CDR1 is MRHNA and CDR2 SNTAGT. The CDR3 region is CASSELMNTEAFF. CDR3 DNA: TGTGCCAGCAGTGAGCTAATGAACACTGAAGCTTTCTTT.

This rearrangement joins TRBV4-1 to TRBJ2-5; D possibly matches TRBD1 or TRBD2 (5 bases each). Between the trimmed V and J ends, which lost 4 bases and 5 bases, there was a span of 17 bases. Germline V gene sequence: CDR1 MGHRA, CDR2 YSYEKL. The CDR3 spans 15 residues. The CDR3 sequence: CASSLGPAQWETQYF. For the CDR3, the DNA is TGCGCCAGCAGCCTGGGACCAGCGCAGTGGGAGACCCAGTACTTC.

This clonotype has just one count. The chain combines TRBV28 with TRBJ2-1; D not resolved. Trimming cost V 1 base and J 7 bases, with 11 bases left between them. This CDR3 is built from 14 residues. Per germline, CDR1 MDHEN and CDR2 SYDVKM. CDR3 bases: TGTGCCAGCAGTTTATCAATCGGGCCAAATGAGCAGTTCTTC. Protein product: CASSLSIGPNEQFF.